This T cell receptor (beta chain) stems from a study of shared clonotypes between healthy human individuals. This clone came up once. Assay: immunoSEQ multiplex PCR; the TCRdb copy retains only in-frame clones and omits some. Counted here are around 370,000 clones, roughly 96% occurring once; the ten biggest clones make up less than 0.35%. The sequencing sample was made of memory CD8+ T cells sorted from blood. Subset indicated: CD45RO+ cells pooled with CCR7-negative TemRA cells. This TCR was sampled from a man aged 25 to 45 in good health.

CDR3 sequence: CSVTRSNHNEQFF. As DNA, the CDR3 is TGCAGCGTCACCCGTTCTAACCACAATGAGCAGTTCTTC. This chain joins TRBV29-1 and TRBJ2-1; D is ambiguous. The CDR3 is made up of 13 amino acids. Germline V CDR1 and CDR2: SQVTM, ANQGSEA. Trimming removed 6 bases from V and 5 bases from J, with 14 bases in between.